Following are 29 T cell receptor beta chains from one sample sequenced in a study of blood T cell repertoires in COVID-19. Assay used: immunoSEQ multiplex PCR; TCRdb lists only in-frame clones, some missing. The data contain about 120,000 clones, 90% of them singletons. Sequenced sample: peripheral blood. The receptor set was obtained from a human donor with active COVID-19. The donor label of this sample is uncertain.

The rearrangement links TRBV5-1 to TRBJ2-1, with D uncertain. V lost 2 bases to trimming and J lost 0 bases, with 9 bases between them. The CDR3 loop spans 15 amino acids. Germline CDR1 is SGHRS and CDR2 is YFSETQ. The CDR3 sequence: CASSLTASSYNEQFF. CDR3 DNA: TGCGCCAGCAGCTTAACTGCGAGCTCCTACAATGAGCAGTTCTTC. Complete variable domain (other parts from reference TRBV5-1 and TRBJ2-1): KAGVTQTPRYLIKTRGQQVTLSCSPISGHRSVSWYQQTPGQGLQFLFEYFSETQRNKGNFPGRFSGRQFSNSRSEMNVSTLELGDSALYLCASSLTASSYNEQFFGPGTRLTVL.

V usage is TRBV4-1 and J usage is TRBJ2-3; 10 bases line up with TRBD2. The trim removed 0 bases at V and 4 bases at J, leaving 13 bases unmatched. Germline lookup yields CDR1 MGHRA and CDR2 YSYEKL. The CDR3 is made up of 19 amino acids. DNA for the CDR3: TGCGCCAGCAGCCAAGATGGTCTAGCGGGAGTGGGTAGCGCAGATACGCAGTATTTT. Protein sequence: CASSQDGLAGVGSADTQYF.

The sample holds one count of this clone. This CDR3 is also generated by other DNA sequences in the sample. The CDR3 sequence is CAWKGQGNSPLHF. As DNA, the CDR3 is TGTGCCTGGAAAGGGCAGGGCAATTCACCCCTCCACTTT. This sequence joins TRBV30 and TRBJ1-6, with D perhaps TRBD1 (5 bases). Germline V gene sequence: CDR1 GTSNPN, CDR2 SVGIG (reference sequence). V was pared by 4 bases and J by 7 bases, with 11 bases between. The CDR3 consists of 13 residues.

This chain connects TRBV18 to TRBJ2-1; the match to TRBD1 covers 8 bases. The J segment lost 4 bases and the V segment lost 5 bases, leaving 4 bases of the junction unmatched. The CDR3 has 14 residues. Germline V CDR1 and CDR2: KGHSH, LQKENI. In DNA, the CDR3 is TGTGCCAGCTCAAACAGGGGGAGGTACAATGAGCAGTTCTTC. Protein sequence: CASSNRGRYNEQFF. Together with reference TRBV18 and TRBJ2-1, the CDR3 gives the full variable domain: NAGVMQNPRHLVRRRGQEARLRCSPMKGHSHVYWYRQLPEEGLKFMVYLQKENIIDESGMPKERFSAEFPKEGPSILRIQQVVRGDSAAYFCASSNRGRYNEQFFGPGTRLTVL.

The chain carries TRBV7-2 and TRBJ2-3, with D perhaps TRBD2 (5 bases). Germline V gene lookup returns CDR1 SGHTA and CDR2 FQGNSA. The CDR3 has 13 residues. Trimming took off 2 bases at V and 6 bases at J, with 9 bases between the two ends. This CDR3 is CASSLQRRDTQYF. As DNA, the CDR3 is TGTGCCAGCAGCTTACAGCGGCGGGATACGCAGTATTTT. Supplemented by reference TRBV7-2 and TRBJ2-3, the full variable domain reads GAGVSQSPSNKVTEKGKDVELRCDPISGHTALYWYRQSLGQGLEFLIYFQGNSAPDKSGLPSDRFSAERTGGSVSTLTIQRTQQEDSAVYLCASSLQRRDTQYFGPGTRLTVL.

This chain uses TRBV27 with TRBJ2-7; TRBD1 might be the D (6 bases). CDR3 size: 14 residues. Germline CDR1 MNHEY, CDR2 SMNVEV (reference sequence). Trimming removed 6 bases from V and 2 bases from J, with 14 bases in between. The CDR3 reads CASRTTTGAYEQYF. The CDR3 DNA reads TGTGCCAGCAGGACAACGACAGGAGCCTACGAGCAGTACTTC.

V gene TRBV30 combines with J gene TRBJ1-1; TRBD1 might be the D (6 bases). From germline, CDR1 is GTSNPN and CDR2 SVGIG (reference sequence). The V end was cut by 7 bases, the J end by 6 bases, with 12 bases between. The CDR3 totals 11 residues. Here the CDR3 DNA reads TGTGCCTCGAAGGACAGCCCTGAAGCTTTCTTT. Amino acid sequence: CASKDSPEAFF. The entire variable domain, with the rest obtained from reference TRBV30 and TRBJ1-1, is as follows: SQTIHQWPATLVQPVGSPLSLECTVEGTSNPNLYWYRQAAGRGLQLLFYSVGIGQISSEVPQNLSASRPQDRQFILSSKKLLLSDSGFYLCASKDSPEAFFGQGTRLTVV.

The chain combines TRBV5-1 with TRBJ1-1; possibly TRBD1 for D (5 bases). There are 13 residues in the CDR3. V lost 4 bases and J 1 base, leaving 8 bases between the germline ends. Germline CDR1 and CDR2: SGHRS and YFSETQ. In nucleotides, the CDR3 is TGCGCCAGCAGCCGAGACAGGAACACTGAAGCTTTCTTT. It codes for CASSRDRNTEAFF.

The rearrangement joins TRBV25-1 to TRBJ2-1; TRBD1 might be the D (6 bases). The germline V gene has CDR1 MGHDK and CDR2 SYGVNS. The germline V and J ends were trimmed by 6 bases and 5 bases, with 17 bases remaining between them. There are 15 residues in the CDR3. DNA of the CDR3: TGTGCCAGCAGCCGACCAGGACAGCTCGACAATGAGCAGTTCTTC. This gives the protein CASSRPGQLDNEQFF.

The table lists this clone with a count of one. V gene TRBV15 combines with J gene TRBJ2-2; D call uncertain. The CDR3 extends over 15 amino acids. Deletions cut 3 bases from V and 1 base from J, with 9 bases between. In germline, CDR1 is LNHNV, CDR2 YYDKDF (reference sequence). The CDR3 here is CATSRGHKNTGELFF. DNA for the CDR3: TGTGCCACCAGCAGGGGCCACAAGAACACCGGGGAGCTGTTTTTT.

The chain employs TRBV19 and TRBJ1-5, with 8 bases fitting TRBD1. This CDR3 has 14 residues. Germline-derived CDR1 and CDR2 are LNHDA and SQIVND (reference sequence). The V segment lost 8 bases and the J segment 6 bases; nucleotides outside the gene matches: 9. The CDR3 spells CASFDRGYGQPQHF. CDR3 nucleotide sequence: TGTGCCAGTTTCGACAGGGGCTATGGTCAGCCCCAGCATTTT.

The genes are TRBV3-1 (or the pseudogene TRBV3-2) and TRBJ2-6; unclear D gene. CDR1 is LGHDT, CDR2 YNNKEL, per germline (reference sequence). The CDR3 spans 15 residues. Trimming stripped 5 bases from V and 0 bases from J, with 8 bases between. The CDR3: CASSSRLSGANVLTF. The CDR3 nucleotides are TGTGCCAGCAGCTCTCGTCTCTCTGGGGCCAACGTCCTGACTTTC.

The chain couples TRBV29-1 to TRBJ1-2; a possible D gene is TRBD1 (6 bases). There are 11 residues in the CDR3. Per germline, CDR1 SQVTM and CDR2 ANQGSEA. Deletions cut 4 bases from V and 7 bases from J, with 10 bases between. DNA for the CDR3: TGCAGCGTTGTGACAGGATCTGGCTACACCTTC. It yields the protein CSVVTGSGYTF.

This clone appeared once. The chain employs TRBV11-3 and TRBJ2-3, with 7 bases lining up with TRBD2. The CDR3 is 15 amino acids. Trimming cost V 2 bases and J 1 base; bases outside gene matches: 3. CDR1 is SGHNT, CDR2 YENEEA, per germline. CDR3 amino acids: CASSLRLAGTDTQYF. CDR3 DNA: TGTGCCAGCAGCTTAAGACTAGCAGGCACAGATACGCAGTATTTT. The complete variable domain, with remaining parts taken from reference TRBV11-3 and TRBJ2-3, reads EAGVVQSPRYKIIEKKQPVAFWCNPISGHNTLYWYLQNLGQGPELLIRYENEEAVDDSQLPKDRFSAERLKGVDSTLKIQPAELGDSAVYLCASSLRLAGTDTQYFGPGTRLTVL.

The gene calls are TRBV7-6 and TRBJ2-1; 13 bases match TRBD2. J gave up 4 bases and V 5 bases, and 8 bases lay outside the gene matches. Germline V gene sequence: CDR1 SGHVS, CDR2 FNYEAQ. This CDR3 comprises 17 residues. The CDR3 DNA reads TGTGCCAGCAGCGTCAAACTAGCGGGGGGGCTATACAATGAGCAGTTCTTC. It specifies CASSVKLAGGLYNEQFF.

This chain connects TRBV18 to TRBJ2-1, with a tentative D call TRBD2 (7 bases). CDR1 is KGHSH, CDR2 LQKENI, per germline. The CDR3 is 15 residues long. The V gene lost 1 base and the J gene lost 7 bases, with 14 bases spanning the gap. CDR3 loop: CASSPRGGASNEQFF. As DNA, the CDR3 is TGTGCCAGCTCACCACGAGGGGGGGCAAGTAATGAGCAGTTCTTC. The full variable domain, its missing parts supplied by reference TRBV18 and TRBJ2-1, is NAGVMQNPRHLVRRRGQEARLRCSPMKGHSHVYWYRQLPEEGLKFMVYLQKENIIDESGMPKERFSAEFPKEGPSILRIQQVVRGDSAAYFCASSPRGGASNEQFFGPGTRLTVL.

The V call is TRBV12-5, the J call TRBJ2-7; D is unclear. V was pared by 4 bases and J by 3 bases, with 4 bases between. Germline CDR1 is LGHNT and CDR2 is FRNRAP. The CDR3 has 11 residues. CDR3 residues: CASGSNYEQYF. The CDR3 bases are TGTGCTAGTGGTTCCAACTACGAGCAGTACTTC.

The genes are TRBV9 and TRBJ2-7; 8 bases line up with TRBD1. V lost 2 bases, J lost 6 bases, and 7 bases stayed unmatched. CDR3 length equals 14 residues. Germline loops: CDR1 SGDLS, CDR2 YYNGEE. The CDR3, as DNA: TGTGCCAGCAGCGTCGGGACAGGAGCCTTCGAGCAGTACTTC. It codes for CASSVGTGAFEQYF.

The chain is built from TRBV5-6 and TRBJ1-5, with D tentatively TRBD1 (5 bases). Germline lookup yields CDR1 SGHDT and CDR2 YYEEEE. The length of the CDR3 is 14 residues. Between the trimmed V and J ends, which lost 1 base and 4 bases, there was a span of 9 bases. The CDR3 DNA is TGTGCCAGCAGCTTGTCAGGGTTTAATCAGCCCCAGCATTTT. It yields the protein CASSLSGFNQPQHF.

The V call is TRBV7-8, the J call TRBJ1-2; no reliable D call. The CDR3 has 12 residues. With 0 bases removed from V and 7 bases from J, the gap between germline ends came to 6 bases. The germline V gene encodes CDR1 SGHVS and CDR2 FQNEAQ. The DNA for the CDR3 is TGTGCCAGCAGCTTAGCCGGGTTTGGCTACACCTTC. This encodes CASSLAGFGYTF.

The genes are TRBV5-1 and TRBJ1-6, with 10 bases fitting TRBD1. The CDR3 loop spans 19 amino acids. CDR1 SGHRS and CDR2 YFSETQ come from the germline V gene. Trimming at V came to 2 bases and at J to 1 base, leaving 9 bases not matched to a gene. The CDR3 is CASSFYRQGALSYNSPLHF. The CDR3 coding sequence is TGCGCCAGCAGCTTCTATCGACAGGGGGCCTTGTCCTATAATTCACCCCTCCACTTT.

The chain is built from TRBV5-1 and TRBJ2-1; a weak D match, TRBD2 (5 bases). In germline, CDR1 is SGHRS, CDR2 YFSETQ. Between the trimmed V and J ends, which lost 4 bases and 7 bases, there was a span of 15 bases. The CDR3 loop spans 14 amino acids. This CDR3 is CASSPTRRRNEQFF. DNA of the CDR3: TGCGCCAGCAGCCCGACACGTAGGAGGAATGAGCAGTTCTTC.

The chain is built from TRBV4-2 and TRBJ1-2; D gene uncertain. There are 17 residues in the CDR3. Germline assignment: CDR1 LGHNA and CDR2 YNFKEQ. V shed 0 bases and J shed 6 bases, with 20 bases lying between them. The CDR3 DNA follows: TGTGCCAGCAGCCAAGATCTCGCGACACGAGTTTTAGATGGCTACACCTTC. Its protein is CASSQDLATRVLDGYTF.

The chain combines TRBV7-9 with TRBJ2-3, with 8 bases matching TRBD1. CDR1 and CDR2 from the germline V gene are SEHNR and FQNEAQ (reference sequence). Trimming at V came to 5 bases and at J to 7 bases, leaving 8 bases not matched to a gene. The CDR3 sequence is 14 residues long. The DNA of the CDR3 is TGTGCCAGCAGCGCCGGGACAGGTGAAAATACGCAGTATTTT. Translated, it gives CASSAGTGENTQYF.

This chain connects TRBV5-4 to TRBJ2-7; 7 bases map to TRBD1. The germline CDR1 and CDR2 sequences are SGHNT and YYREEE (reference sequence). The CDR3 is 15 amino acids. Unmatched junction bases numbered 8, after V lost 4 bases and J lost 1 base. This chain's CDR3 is CASSDRDKTSYEQYF. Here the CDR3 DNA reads TGTGCCAGCAGCGACAGGGACAAAACATCCTACGAGCAGTACTTC.

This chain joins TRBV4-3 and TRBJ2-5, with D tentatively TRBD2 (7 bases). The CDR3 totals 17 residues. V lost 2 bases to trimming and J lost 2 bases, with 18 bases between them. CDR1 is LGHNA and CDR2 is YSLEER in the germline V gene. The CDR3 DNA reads TGCGCCAGCAGCCAACATCCCCCGGGGGGCTCACAAGAGACCCAGTACTTC. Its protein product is CASSQHPPGGSQETQYF.

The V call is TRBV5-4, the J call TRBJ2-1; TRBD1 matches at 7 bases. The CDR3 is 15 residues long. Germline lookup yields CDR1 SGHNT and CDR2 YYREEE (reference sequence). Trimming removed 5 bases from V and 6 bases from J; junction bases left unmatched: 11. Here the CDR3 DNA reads TGTGCCAGCAGTTACGGGACAGAGGGGCGCAATGAGCAGTTCTTC. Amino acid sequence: CASSYGTEGRNEQFF.

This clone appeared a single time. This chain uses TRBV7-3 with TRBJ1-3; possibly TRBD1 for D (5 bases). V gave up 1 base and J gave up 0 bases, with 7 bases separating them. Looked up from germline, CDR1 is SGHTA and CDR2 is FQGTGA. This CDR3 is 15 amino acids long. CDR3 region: CASSLRGYSGNTIYF. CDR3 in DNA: TGTGCCAGCAGCTTAAGGGGCTACTCTGGAAACACCATATATTTT.

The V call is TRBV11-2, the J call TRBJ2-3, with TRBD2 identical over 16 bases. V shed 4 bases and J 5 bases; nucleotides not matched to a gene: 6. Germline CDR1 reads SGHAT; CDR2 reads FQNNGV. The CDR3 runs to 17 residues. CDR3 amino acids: CASSSGTSGGAGDTQYF. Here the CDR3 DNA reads TGTGCCAGCAGCTCCGGGACTAGCGGGGGGGCGGGAGATACGCAGTATTTT.